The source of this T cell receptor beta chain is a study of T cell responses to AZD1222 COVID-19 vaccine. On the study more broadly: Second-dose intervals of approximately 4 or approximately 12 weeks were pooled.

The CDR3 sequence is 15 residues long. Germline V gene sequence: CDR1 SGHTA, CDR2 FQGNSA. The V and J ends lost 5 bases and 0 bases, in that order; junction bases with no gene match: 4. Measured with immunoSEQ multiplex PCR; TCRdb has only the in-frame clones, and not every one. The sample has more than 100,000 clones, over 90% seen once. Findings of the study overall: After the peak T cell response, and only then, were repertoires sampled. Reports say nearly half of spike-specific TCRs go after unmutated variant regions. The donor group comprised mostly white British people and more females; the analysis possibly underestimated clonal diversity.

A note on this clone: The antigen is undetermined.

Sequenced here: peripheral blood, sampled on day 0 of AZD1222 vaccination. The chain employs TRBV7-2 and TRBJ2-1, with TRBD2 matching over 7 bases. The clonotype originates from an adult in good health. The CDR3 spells CASSRIAGSYNEQFF. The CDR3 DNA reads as TGTGCCAGCAGCCGGATAGCGGGCTCCTACAATGAGCAGTTCTTC.